This TCR beta chain came from a study of shared clonotypes between healthy human individuals. Everyone who donated was a Caucasian adult who lived in Nashville, Tennessee. This clone has just one count. Its antigen is currently unknown. Germline loops: CDR1 MDHEN, CDR2 SYDVKM. This CDR3 region has 20 residues. With V trimmed by 4 bases and J by 4 bases, 18 bases remained unmatched. Study conclusions and caveats: Sampling involved blood alone; tissue repertoires likely differ.

The assay was carried out at the deep level. Data came from immunoSEQ multiplex PCR; TCRdb stores just in-frame clones and leaves some out. The sample lists around 690,000 clones; 80% to 95% were seen once. Sequenced input: memory CD8+ T cells from PBMCs. Documented subset: CD45RO+ cells pooled with CCR7-negative TemRA cells. The sequence derives from a man aged 18 to 30 in good health. Some clones in this sample may be carry-over from other donors' samples. This chain links TRBV28 with TRBJ2-1; 11 nucleotides match TRBD2. CDR3 bases: TGTGCCAGCAGTTCCCTCTCCGGGACTAGCGGACCTCTCCCTTACAATGAGCAGTTCTTC. Encoded protein: CASSSLSGTSGPLPYNEQFF. Full variable domain (rest looked up from reference TRBV28 and TRBJ2-1): DVKVTQSSRYLVKRTGEKVFLECVQDMDHENMFWYRQDPGLGLRLIYFSYDVKMKEKGDIPEGYSVSREKKERFSLILESASTNQTSMYLCASSSLSGTSGPLPYNEQFFGPGTRLTVL.